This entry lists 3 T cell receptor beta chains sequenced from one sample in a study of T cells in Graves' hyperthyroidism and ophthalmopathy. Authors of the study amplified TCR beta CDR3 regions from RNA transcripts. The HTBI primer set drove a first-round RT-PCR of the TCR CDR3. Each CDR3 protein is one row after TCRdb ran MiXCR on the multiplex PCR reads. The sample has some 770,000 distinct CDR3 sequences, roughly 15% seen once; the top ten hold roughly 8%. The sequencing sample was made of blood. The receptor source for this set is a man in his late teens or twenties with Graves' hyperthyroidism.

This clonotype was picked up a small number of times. CDR3: CASSLDLAAGSSSTDTQYF. The CDR3 nucleotides read TGTGCCAGCAGTCTAGATCTAGCGGCGGGTAGTTCTAGCACAGATACGCAGTATTTT. This chain connects TRBV28 to TRBJ2-3, with 7 bases identical to TRBD2. The CDR3 runs to 19 residues. The V gene's germline CDR1 is MDHEN and CDR2 SYDVKM. The junction had 17 bases not matched to a gene; V was cut back by 5 bases and J by 0 bases.

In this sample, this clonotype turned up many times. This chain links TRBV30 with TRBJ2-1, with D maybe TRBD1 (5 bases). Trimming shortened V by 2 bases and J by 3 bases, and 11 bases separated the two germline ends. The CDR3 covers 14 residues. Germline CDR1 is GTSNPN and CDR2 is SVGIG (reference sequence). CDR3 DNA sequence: TGTGCCTGGAGTTCTGGACACAACTACAATGAGCAGTTCTTC. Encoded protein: CAWSSGHNYNEQFF.

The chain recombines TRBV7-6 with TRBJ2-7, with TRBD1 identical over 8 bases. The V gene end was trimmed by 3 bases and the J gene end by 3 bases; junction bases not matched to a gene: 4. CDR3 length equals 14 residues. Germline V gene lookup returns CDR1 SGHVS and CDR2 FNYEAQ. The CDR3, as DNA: TGTGCCAGCAGCTTCGGACAGGGTTACTACGAGCAGTACTTC. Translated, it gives CASSFGQGYYEQYF.